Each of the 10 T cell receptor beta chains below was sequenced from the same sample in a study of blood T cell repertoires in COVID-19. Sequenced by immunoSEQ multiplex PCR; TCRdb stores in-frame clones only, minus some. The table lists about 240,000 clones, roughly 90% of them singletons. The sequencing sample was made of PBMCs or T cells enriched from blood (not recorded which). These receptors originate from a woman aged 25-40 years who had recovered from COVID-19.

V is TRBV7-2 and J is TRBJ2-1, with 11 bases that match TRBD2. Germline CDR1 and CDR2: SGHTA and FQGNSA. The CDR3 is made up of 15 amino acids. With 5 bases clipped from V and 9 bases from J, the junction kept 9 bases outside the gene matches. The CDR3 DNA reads TGTGCCAGCAGCCTCAATAGCGGGAGGGCCACTGAGCAGTTCTTC. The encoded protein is CASSLNSGRATEQFF.

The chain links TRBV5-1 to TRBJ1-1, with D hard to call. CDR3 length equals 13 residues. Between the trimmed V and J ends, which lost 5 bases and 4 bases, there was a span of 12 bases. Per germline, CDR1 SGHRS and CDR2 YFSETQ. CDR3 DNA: TGCGCCAGCAGGATTATCGGAGCCACTGAAGCTTTCTTT. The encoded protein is CASRIIGATEAFF.

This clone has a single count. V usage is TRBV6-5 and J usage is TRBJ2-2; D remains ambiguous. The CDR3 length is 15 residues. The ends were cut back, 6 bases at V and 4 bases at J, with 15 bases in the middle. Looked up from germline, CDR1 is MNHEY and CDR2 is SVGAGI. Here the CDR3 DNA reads TGTGCCAGCAGGACCCCCTCGGAGTTCACCGGGGAGCTGTTTTTT. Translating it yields CASRTPSEFTGELFF.

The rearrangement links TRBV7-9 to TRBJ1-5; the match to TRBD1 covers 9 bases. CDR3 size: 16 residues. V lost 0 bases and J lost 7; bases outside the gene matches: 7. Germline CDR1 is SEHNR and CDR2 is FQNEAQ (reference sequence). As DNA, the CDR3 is TGTGCCAGCAGCTTAGCGAACAGGGGGCAGGAGCAGCCCCAGCATTTT. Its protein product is CASSLANRGQEQPQHF.

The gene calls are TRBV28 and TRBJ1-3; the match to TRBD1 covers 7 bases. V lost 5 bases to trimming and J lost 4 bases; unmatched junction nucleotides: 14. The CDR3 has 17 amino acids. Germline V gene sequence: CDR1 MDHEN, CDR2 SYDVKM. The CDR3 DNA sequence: TGTGCCAGCAGTCCGATAAAAGAGACAGGGCCCGGAAACACCATATATTTT. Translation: CASSPIKETGPGNTIYF.

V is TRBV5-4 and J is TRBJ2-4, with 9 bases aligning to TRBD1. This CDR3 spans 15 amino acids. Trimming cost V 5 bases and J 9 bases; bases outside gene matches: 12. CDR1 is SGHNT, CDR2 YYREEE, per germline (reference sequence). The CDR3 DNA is TGTGCCAGCAGTTCTCTACAGGGGGCGCTCGGCATTCAGTACTTC. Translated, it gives CASSSLQGALGIQYF.

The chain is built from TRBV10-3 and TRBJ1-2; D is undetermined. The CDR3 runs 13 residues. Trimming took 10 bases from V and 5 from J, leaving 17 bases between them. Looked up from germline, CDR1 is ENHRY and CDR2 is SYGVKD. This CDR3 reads CATLTGSGYGYTF. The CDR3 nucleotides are TGTGCCACCTTGACGGGGAGTGGTTATGGCTACACCTTC.

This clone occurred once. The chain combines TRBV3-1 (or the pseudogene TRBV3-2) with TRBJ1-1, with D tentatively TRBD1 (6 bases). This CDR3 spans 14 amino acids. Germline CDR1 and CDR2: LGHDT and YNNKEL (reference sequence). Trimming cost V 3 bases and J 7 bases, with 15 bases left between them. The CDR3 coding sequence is TGTGCCAGCAGCCACCAGGACAGAAGACGTGAAGCTTTCTTT. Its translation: CASSHQDRRREAFF.

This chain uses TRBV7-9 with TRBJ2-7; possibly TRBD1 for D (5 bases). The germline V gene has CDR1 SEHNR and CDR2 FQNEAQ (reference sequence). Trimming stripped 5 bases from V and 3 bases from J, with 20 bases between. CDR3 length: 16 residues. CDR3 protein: CASSPKVGHPHYEQYF. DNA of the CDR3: TGTGCCAGCAGCCCAAAGGTTGGACATCCGCACTACGAGCAGTACTTC.

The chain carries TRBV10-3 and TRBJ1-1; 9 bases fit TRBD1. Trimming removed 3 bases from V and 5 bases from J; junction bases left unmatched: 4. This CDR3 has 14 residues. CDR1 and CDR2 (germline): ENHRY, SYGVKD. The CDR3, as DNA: TGTGCCATCAGTGAACAGGGGGCTACTACTGAAGCTTTCTTT. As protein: CAISEQGATTEAFF.